This T cell receptor beta chain was captured in a study of a mutant IDH1 vaccine in newly diagnosed glioma. CDR3 size: 14 residues. Germline V lookup: CDR1 LNHDA, CDR2 SQIVND (reference sequence). V lost 8 bases, J lost 4 bases, and 16 bases lay in between. In regard to this clone: What it binds is unknown.

The table came from immunoSEQ multiplex PCR; TCRdb's copy has only in-frame clones and leaves some out. The sample holds more than 25,000 clones, about 90% seen once. Time point described: week 5, during vaccination. A single vaccine dose contained 300 ug of mutant IDH1 20-mer peptide, and topical imiquimod was used with it. The specimen comprised peripheral blood mononuclear cells (PBMCs), sampled from a glioma patient whose treatment included an IDH1 peptide vaccine. This TCR was sampled from a middle-aged woman with glioma. Some clones in this sample may be carry-over from other donors' samples. V and J are TRBV19 and TRBJ2-3; possibly TRBD2 for D (5 bases). The CDR3 is CASPRQGLADTQYF. CDR3 DNA sequence: TGTGCCAGTCCCCGCCAAGGACTCGCAGATACGCAGTATTTT.